Detailed here is one T cell receptor beta chain. Its antigen is not identified. This entry is derived from a study of T cell responses to AZD1222 COVID-19 vaccine. Findings and caveats of the study: A mostly white British donor set with more females was recruited, and clonal diversity was possibly underestimated. Nearly half of the spike-specific TCRs reportedly recognize variant regions that carry no mutations. The study found Spike-specific TCR breadth and depth rose after two AZD1222 doses.

V lost 6 bases, J lost 4 bases, and 13 bases lay in between. The CDR3 covers 14 residues. CDR1 is LNHDA and CDR2 is SQIVND in the germline V gene (reference sequence). The repertoire was sequenced with immunoSEQ multiplex PCR; TCRdb's copy has only in-frame clones and lacks some. The sample holds approximately 100,000 clones, around 90% seen once. The TCR originated in an adult in good health. The material was peripheral blood, obtained on day 0 of AZD1222 vaccination. The chain recombines TRBV19 with TRBJ1-5, with a tentative D call TRBD1 (5 bases). The DNA of the CDR3 is TGTGCCAGTAGCACGCAGGGTACGAATCAGCCCCAGCATTTT. Its protein is CASSTQGTNQPQHF.